This TCR beta chain was recovered during a study of OX40 agonist ivuxolimab in advanced cancers. Background on the study: The patients received agonistic anti-OX40 (CD134) antibody ivuxolimab.

V dropped 1 base and J dropped 6; count of bases not matched to a gene: 7. The V gene's germline CDR1 is SGHDN and CDR2 FVKESK. CDR3 length: 15 residues. Libraries were prepared by immunoSEQ multiplex PCR; TCRdb keeps only in-frame clonotypes and omits some of them. The table has just over 20,000 clones, 65% to 80% seen once. Sequenced material: CD4+ or CD8+ T cells sorted from blood, taken in a trial of the OX40 agonist ivuxolimab. The chain links TRBV14 to TRBJ2-3; TRBD2 matches at 7 bases. This receptor was taken from an adult with an advanced solid tumor such as melanoma, head and neck, liver or kidney cancer. This CDR3 reads CASSQVSGRSDTQYF. CDR3 nucleotide sequence: TGTGCCAGCAGCCAAGTCTCCGGGAGGTCGGATACGCAGTATTTT.